A single sample gave rise to the 30 T cell receptor beta chains below, sequenced in a study of memory B cells and T cells in multiple sclerosis. After stimulus-free culture, autoproliferating CFSE-dim and non-proliferating CFSE-high T cells were sequenced separately. Cultures began with roughly 49 million CFSE-labeled PBMCs, unstimulated for roughly seven days, with replicate wells pooled. No antigen is known for these receptors. Assay used: immunoSEQ multiplex PCR; TCRdb lists only in-frame clones, some missing. The sample lists about 32,000 clones, about 84% occurring once. The sample taken for sequencing was PBMCs from blood kept in culture. The origin of the receptors is a human donor with multiple sclerosis.

This sequence joins TRBV9 and TRBJ1-4; TRBD1 matches 7 bases. The CDR3 extends over 19 amino acids. The germline gives CDR1 SGDLS, CDR2 YYNGEE. V was pared by 0 bases and J by 7 bases, with 18 bases of the junction left unmatched. In DNA, the CDR3 is TGTGCCAGCAGCGTAGACCCCGGTCGGGTTCCCGGGACAGCTGAAAAACTGTTTTTT. The encoded protein is CASSVDPGRVPGTAEKLFF.

J is TRBJ2-1 and V is TRBV10-2; D is undetermined. The V gene's germline CDR1 is WSHSY and CDR2 SAAADI. The V end was cut by 4 bases, the J end by 0 bases, with 4 bases between. The CDR3 totals 13 residues. CDR3 sequence reads: CASSASSYNEQFF. CDR3 nucleotides: TGCGCCAGCAGTGCCAGCTCCTACAATGAGCAGTTCTTC.

This clone was observed a single time. The rearrangement joins TRBV5-1 to TRBJ2-7, with 10 bases matching TRBD1. This CDR3 comprises 14 residues. Germline V gene sequence: CDR1 SGHRS, CDR2 YFSETQ. The V segment lost 3 bases and the J segment 7 bases; nucleotides outside the gene matches: 7. DNA for the CDR3: TGCGCCAGCAGCTCACCGACAGGGGGCTTGGAGCAGTACTTC. This gives the protein CASSSPTGGLEQYF.

The sample holds one count of this clone. CDR3 DNA sequence: TGTGCCAGTAGTATCCGACCTCCTGAGATCGCCTCTGGAAACACCATATATTTT. The encoded protein is CASSIRPPEIASGNTIYF. V usage is TRBV19 and J usage is TRBJ1-3; D is undetermined. There are 18 residues in the CDR3. The germline CDR1 and CDR2 sequences are LNHDA and SQIVND (reference sequence). V was cut by 3 bases and J by 0 bases, with 18 bases left in between.

The chain combines TRBV28 with TRBJ2-7; perhaps TRBD1 as D (5 bases). Germline values: CDR1 MDHEN, CDR2 SYDVKM. Trimming removed 4 bases at V and 5 bases at J, with 12 bases between. The CDR3 is 13 residues long. The CDR3 region is CASSSTGIHEQYF. CDR3 coding DNA: TGTGCCAGCAGTTCCACAGGAATCCACGAGCAGTACTTC.

This sequence joins TRBV7-8 and TRBJ2-7; 7 positions agree with TRBD1. Trimming took 5 bases from V and 3 from J; bases not matched to a gene: 4. The germline V gene has CDR1 SGHVS and CDR2 FQNEAQ. This CDR3 is 13 amino acids long. CDR3 sequence: CASSDRVNYEQYF. CDR3 nucleotides: TGTGCCAGCAGCGACAGGGTTAACTACGAGCAGTACTTC.

V and J are TRBV28 and TRBJ1-2; the D is unclear. The CDR3 totals 18 residues. Trimming left V 6 bases short and J 5 bases short, with 28 bases between. CDR1 is MDHEN and CDR2 is SYDVKM in the germline V gene. The CDR3 sequence is CASRAAGNLLPNDYGYTF. Written as DNA, the CDR3 is TGTGCCAGCAGGGCTGCCGGGAACCTGTTACCCAACGATTATGGCTACACCTTC.

This clone was picked up a small number of times. V and J are TRBV6-6 and TRBJ1-1; D unresolved. The CDR3 is 11 amino acids. Germline CDR1 reads MNHNY; CDR2 reads SVGAGI (reference sequence). Deletions cut 7 bases from V and 5 bases from J, with 8 bases between. The CDR3 loop reads CASTPRTEAFF. The CDR3 nucleotides read TGTGCCAGCACCCCTCGAACTGAAGCTTTCTTT.

This clone was picked up a small number of times. The chain joins TRBV18 to TRBJ2-2; D uncertain. V lost 3 bases to trimming and J lost 5 bases, with 4 bases between them. Germline-derived CDR1 and CDR2 are KGHSH and LQKENI. The CDR3 consists of 12 residues. As DNA, the CDR3 is TGTGCCAGCTCACCGAGGACCGGGGAGCTGTTTTTT. Translating gives CASSPRTGELFF.

V usage is TRBV27 and J usage is TRBJ2-7; 11 bases fit TRBD1. V was pared by 1 base and J by 4 bases, with 12 bases of the junction left unmatched. The CDR3 covers 18 residues. Germline V gene sequence: CDR1 MNHEY, CDR2 SMNVEV (reference sequence). The DNA of the CDR3 is TGTGCCAGCAGTTTATTGGGGCCCGGACAGGGGGCTGTGTACGAGCAGTACTTC. Protein sequence: CASSLLGPGQGAVYEQYF.

The chain recombines TRBV6-1 with TRBJ1-5; D ambiguous. V was pared by 7 bases and J by 5 bases, with 9 bases between. Germline V gene lookup returns CDR1 MNHNS and CDR2 SASEGT. The CDR3 extends over 12 amino acids. CDR3 residues: CASMVGHQPQHF. The CDR3 nucleotides read TGTGCCAGCATGGTCGGGCATCAGCCCCAGCATTTT.

The chain couples TRBV7-8 to TRBJ2-1; 10 nucleotides agree with TRBD2. Trimming cost V 0 bases and J 7 bases; bases outside gene matches: 6. The CDR3 totals 16 residues. Germline V lookup: CDR1 SGHVS, CDR2 FQNEAQ. CDR3 sequence reads: CASSLAIASGSNEQFF. CDR3 DNA sequence: TGTGCCAGCAGCTTAGCGATTGCTAGCGGGAGTAATGAGCAGTTCTTC.

The chain's CDR3 is CASSVGSGRGYEQFF. CDR3 coding DNA: TGTGCCAGCAGCGTAGGTAGCGGGAGAGGATATGAGCAGTTCTTC. This rearrangement joins TRBV9 to TRBJ2-1, with TRBD2 matching 9 bases. Trimming at V came to 0 bases and at J to 8 bases, leaving 6 bases not matched to a gene. There are 15 residues in the CDR3. Germline lookup yields CDR1 SGDLS and CDR2 YYNGEE.

The gene calls are TRBV30 and TRBJ1-5, with D possibly being TRBD1 (5 bases). V shed 0 bases and J shed 2 bases, with 5 bases lying between them. CDR1 and CDR2 from the germline V gene are GTSNPN and SVGIG (reference sequence). The CDR3 loop spans 13 amino acids. CDR3 bases: TGTGCCTGGAGTGTACAGGGCAATCAGCCCCAGCATTTT. Amino acids: CAWSVQGNQPQHF.

DNA of the CDR3: TGTGCCATCAGTGAGAACCCCCGAGCGTACGAGCAGTACTTC. Translated, it gives CAISENPRAYEQYF. The genes are TRBV10-3 and TRBJ2-7; no clear D gene. The V gene's germline CDR1 is ENHRY and CDR2 SYGVKD. V was shortened by 2 bases and J by 4 bases, with 12 bases between the two germline ends. The CDR3 runs to 14 residues.

The chain recombines TRBV11-2 with TRBJ2-1; D is unresolved. CDR3 length: 13 residues. V lost 1 base to trimming and J lost 5 bases, with 6 bases between them. CDR1 is SGHAT and CDR2 is FQNNGV in the germline V gene. This chain's CDR3 is CASSLGPDNEQFF. The CDR3 nucleotides read TGTGCCAGCAGCTTAGGACCTGACAATGAGCAGTTCTTC.

The chain employs TRBV28 and TRBJ1-3, with 10 bases matching TRBD1. The trim removed 1 base at V and 4 bases at J, leaving 7 bases unmatched. This CDR3 region has 17 residues. CDR1 is MDHEN, CDR2 SYDVKM, per germline. The CDR3, as DNA: TGTGCCAGCAGTTTATTCCCCGGGACAGGGGCGGGAAACACCATATATTTT. Amino acid sequence: CASSLFPGTGAGNTIYF.

This clone was counted a few times. The chain carries TRBV5-4 and TRBJ1-2; the D is unclear. The germline V and J ends were trimmed by 2 bases and 2 bases, with 10 bases remaining between them. There are 14 residues in the CDR3. The germline V gene has CDR1 SGHNT and CDR2 YYREEE (reference sequence). DNA of the CDR3: TGTGCCAGCAGCTTAGGTCCTACAAACTATGGCTACACCTTC. Translating it yields CASSLGPTNYGYTF.

The chain couples TRBV9 to TRBJ1-2, with D perhaps matching TRBD1 (5 bases). Germline V gene data show CDR1 as SGDLS and CDR2 as YYNGEE. Trimming cost V 6 bases and J 4 bases, with 13 bases left between them. The CDR3 spans 13 residues. The CDR3 DNA reads as TGTGCCAGCAAAGCCGGACATTCCTATGGCTACACCTTC. Its protein is CASKAGHSYGYTF.

The sample holds one count of this clone. This chain uses TRBV5-1 with TRBJ2-3; no firm D call. The CDR3 runs 17 residues. CDR1 and CDR2 from the germline V gene are SGHRS and YFSETQ. V was cut by 3 bases and J by 5 bases, with 22 bases left in between. CDR3 sequence: CASSYTDLGREGDTQYF. In DNA form, the CDR3 reads TGCGCCAGCAGCTATACTGACCTCGGGCGCGAAGGAGATACGCAGTATTTT. The variable domain in full, with the rest retrieved from reference TRBV5-1 and TRBJ2-3, is KAGVTQTPRYLIKTRGQQVTLSCSPISGHRSVSWYQQTPGQGLQFLFEYFSETQRNKGNFPGRFSGRQFSNSRSEMNVSTLELGDSALYLCASSYTDLGREGDTQYFGPGTRLTVL.

This chain joins TRBV6-6 and TRBJ2-7, with a tentative D call TRBD1 (5 bases). CDR3 length: 13 residues. Per the germline V gene, CDR1 is MNHNY and CDR2 is SVGAGI (reference sequence). The V end lost 9 bases, the J end lost 0 bases, and 12 bases lay between the germline ends. The CDR3 reads CASLDINSYEQYF. The CDR3 DNA reads as TGTGCCAGTTTGGACATAAACTCCTACGAGCAGTACTTC.

The genes are TRBV7-2 and TRBJ2-7; TRBD1 might be the D (6 bases). V gave up 5 bases and J gave up 12 bases, with 17 bases separating them. This CDR3 has 12 amino acids. The germline V gene has CDR1 SGHTA and CDR2 FQGNSA. The CDR3 DNA reads as TGTGCCAGCAGCCGAAATACCGGACAGCGGTACTTC. Amino acids: CASSRNTGQRYF.

The chain employs TRBV5-1 and TRBJ1-4, with a tentative D call TRBD1 (6 bases). Germline lookup yields CDR1 SGHRS and CDR2 YFSETQ. This CDR3 has 14 amino acids. V was clipped by 5 bases and J by 7 bases, with 15 bases between them. The CDR3 coding sequence is TGCGCCAGCAGACTCGGACAGCTCTCTGAAAAACTGTTTTTT. Protein product: CASRLGQLSEKLFF.

The V call is TRBV28, the J call TRBJ1-2; D is possibly TRBD1 (6 bases). The CDR3 is made up of 16 amino acids. Germline V CDR1 and CDR2: MDHEN, SYDVKM. V gave up 3 bases and J gave up 2 bases, with 16 bases separating them. CDR3 DNA sequence: TGTGCCAGCAGTTTCCCTCCGGGCCAGGGGAACTATGGCTACACCTTC. This sequence encodes CASSFPPGQGNYGYTF.

The V and J genes are TRBV5-5 and TRBJ2-2; TRBD2 might be the D (6 bases). CDR3 length: 16 amino acids. The germline V gene has CDR1 SGHKS and CDR2 YYEKEE (reference sequence). Trimming pared 4 bases from V and 5 bases from J, leaving 18 bases between. The CDR3 sequence is CASSPFGGAGTGELFF. The CDR3 coding sequence is TGTGCCAGCAGCCCGTTTGGCGGGGCGGGAACCGGGGAGCTGTTTTTT.

J is TRBJ2-2 and V is TRBV4-1, with 10 bases matching TRBD1. Germline values: CDR1 MGHRA, CDR2 YSYEKL. The CDR3 sequence is 16 residues long. V dropped 4 bases and J dropped 2; count of bases not matched to a gene: 4. The CDR3 DNA reads as TGCGCCAGCAGCCCCGGGACAGGGGAAAACACCGGGGAGCTGTTTTTT. Translated, it gives CASSPGTGENTGELFF.

This clone came up once. V usage is TRBV27 and J usage is TRBJ1-4; tentatively, D is TRBD1 (6 bases). The CDR3 is made up of 15 amino acids. CDR1 is MNHEY, CDR2 SMNVEV, per germline (reference sequence). Trimming took off 6 bases at V and 3 bases at J, with 14 bases between the two ends. CDR3 loop: CASRLQGVANEKLFF. In nucleotides, the CDR3 is TGTGCCAGCAGACTACAGGGAGTCGCTAATGAAAAACTGTTTTTT.

CDR3 sequence: CASSAGLAGATDTQYF. DNA of the CDR3: TGTGCCAGCAGTGCGGGACTAGCGGGGGCGACAGATACGCAGTATTTT. The chain carries TRBV27 and TRBJ2-3; 14 nucleotides match TRBD2. Germline CDR1 MNHEY, CDR2 SMNVEV (reference sequence). The V segment lost 5 bases and the J segment 3 bases; nucleotides outside the gene matches: 4. CDR3 size: 16 residues.

The chain recombines TRBV5-4 with TRBJ2-5; D is uncertain. Germline-derived CDR1 and CDR2 are SGHNT and YYREEE (reference sequence). V was trimmed by 2 bases and J by 5 bases, leaving 16 bases between them. The CDR3 runs to 15 residues. The CDR3 is CASSFGVTPEETQYF. The CDR3 nucleotides are TGTGCCAGCAGCTTTGGTGTGACCCCTGAGGAGACCCAGTACTTC.

This clone was observed a few times. This sequence joins TRBV7-9 and TRBJ1-2, with 8 bases aligning to TRBD1. Germline V gene data show CDR1 as SEHNR and CDR2 as FQNEAQ (reference sequence). This CDR3 is built from 14 residues. J gave up 6 bases and V 3 bases, and 6 bases lay outside the gene matches. CDR3 region: CASSFYGTGDGYTF. The CDR3 bases are TGTGCCAGCAGCTTCTACGGGACAGGTGATGGCTACACCTTC.